The present entry profiles one TCR beta chain with its context. The data stem from a study of blood T cells in healthy people across ages. The CDR3 length is 17 residues. In germline, CDR1 is MNHNS, CDR2 SASEGT. V gave up 6 bases and J gave up 8 bases; unmatched junction bases: 17. A J-beta primer mix and a sample-barcoded 5' primer were used in a second PCR of roughly 6 to 11 cycles. TCRdb fed the 5' RACE reads into MiXCR, producing one record per CDR3 protein. The table includes 540,000 or so distinct CDR3 sequences, approximately 25% detected once. Separately, the same data were catalogued under a study of T cells of mothers and their children.

The receptor was derived from a boy younger than 18 in good health. The chain links TRBV6-1 to TRBJ1-4, with 8 bases matching TRBD1. Sequencing was done on a sample of blood. The CDR3 nucleotides read TGTGCCAGCAGCCCACCTTCCTGGACAGGGTCTCAGGAAAAACTGTTTTTT. Translated: CASSPPSWTGSQEKLFF.